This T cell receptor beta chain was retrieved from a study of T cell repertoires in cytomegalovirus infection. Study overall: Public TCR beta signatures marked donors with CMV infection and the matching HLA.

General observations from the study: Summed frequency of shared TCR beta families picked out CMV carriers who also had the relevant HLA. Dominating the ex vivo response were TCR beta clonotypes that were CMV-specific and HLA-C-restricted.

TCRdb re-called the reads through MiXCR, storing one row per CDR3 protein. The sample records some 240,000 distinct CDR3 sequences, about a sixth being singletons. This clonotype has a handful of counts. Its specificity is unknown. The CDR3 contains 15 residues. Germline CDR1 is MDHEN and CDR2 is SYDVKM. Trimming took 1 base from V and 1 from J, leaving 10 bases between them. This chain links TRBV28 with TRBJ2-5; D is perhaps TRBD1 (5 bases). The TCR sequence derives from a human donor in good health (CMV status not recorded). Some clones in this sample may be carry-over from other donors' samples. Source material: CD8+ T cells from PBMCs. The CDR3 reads CASSLSTETQETQYF. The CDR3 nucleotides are TGTGCCAGCAGTTTATCGACAGAGACCCAAGAGACCCAGTACTTC.